The sequence of this TCR beta chain was determined in a study of cytomegalovirus exposure and HLA in healthy donors. Profiled with immunoSEQ multiplex PCR; TCRdb holds only in-frame clones, not every one. The data hold some 170,000 clones, with about nine tenths observed a single time. This CDR3 comprises 15 residues. Trimming took 5 bases from V and 0 from J; bases not matched to a gene: 6. In germline, CDR1 is SEHNR, CDR2 FQNEAQ (reference sequence). The origin of this receptor is a man in his thirties or forties in good health and CMV-seropositive. Sequenced input: PBMCs. The rearrangement links TRBV7-9 to TRBJ2-7, with 8 bases that match TRBD1. The CDR3 DNA is TGTGCCAGCAGCAGGTTCAGGGGGCTCTCCTACGAGCAGTACTTC. Translation gives CASSRFRGLSYEQYF.